This T cell receptor beta chain was recovered during a study of cytomegalovirus exposure and HLA in healthy donors. General study findings and limits: In a later analysis, about 17,000 TCR beta sequences were associated with HLA alleles at 0.05 false discovery rate.

With 4 bases clipped from V and 0 bases from J, the junction kept 10 bases outside the gene matches. The CDR3 covers 16 residues. Germline CDR1 and CDR2: SGHNT and YYREEE (reference sequence). The PCR made use of 60 Vbeta and 13 Jbeta primers. Assay: immunoSEQ multiplex PCR; the TCRdb copy retains only in-frame clones and omits some. Of around 120,000 clones listed, more than 60% are singletons. This clone occurred a few times. Its antigen is unidentified. The V and J genes are TRBV5-4 and TRBJ2-7; 7 nucleotides match TRBD2. The receptor was derived from a woman aged 45 to 65 in good health and CMV-seropositive. Specimen: PBMCs. In DNA form, the CDR3 reads TGTGCCAGCAGCCCCCGGGGAGCGGGGTTCTCCTACGAGCAGTACTTC. Translated, it gives CASSPRGAGFSYEQYF.